This T cell receptor beta chain was captured in a study of blood T cell repertoires in COVID-19. Study summary: The United States, Italy and Spain supplied acute and convalescent COVID-19 samples. The cDNA or gDNA used as material had been derived from T cells, B-cell-depleted T cells, or PBMCs.

Study processing details: Nucleated cell number was recorded as an estimate derived from reference gene primer amplification. Measured with immunoSEQ multiplex PCR; TCRdb has only the in-frame clones, and not every one. V, J and clone size derive from that table, while D and trimming were established from the DNA sequence. The table has under 300,000 clones, 70% to 90% seen once. The CDR3 spans 12 residues. Trimming pared 8 bases from V and 3 bases from J, leaving 13 bases between. From germline, CDR1 is GTSNPN and CDR2 SVGIG (reference sequence). The genes are TRBV30 and TRBJ1-2, with D maybe TRBD1 (6 bases). The sample was peripheral blood. The TCR originated in a woman aged 40 to 55 who had recovered from COVID-19. The CDR3 region has the DNA TGTGCCCACCGGGGACACGACTATGGCTACACCTTC. Protein product: CAHRGHDYGYTF.